This entry lists 24 T cell receptor beta chains sequenced from one sample in a study of Graves' ophthalmopathy and Graves' hyperthyroidism (dated by TCRdb to between 2018 and 2020). TCRdb shows the sequencer as Illumina HiSeq 2000. For repertoire sequencing, the TCR beta CDR3 regions were amplified from RNA transcripts. HTBI primers and the Qiagen OneStep RT-PCR kit were used in a first-round RT-PCR, which was followed by a second-round multiplex PCR, size selection and purification. TCRdb reprocessing: public reads trimmed at Q25 with fastp, clones called with MiXCR, in-frame beta chains kept. Entries are consolidated by CDR3 protein sequence, retaining the most common genes and DNA. The sample table shows some 400,000 distinct CDR3 sequences, and approximately 20% are seen once. The ten largest clones represent roughly 1.5% of the sample. Input material: peripheral blood. Receptor source: a woman aged 18-35 years with Graves' ophthalmopathy. Donor details come from another sample of the same person, matched by shared clones.

The chain has TRBV11-2 and TRBJ1-2; 9 bases line up with TRBD1. With V trimmed by 5 bases and J by 3 bases, 10 bases remained unmatched. The CDR3 has 16 residues. Looked up from germline, CDR1 is SGHAT and CDR2 is FQNNGV. This CDR3 reads CASSKPGTGYDYGYTF. In nucleotides, the CDR3 is TGTGCCAGCAGCAAACCCGGGACAGGGTATGACTATGGCTACACCTTC.

This chain connects TRBV15 to TRBJ2-7, with 9 bases identical to TRBD2. The V gene's germline CDR1 is LNHNV and CDR2 YYDKDF (reference sequence). V trimming: 3 bases; J trimming: 8 bases; junction bases outside the gene matches: 8. CDR3 length: 14 amino acids. The DNA of the CDR3 is TGTGCCACCAGCAGGACTAGCGGCCACCAGCAGCAGTACTTC. Translation gives CATSRTSGHQQQYF. The full variable domain, in which reference TRBV15 and TRBJ2-7 provide the parts outside the CDR3, is DAMVIQNPRYQVTQFGKPVTLSCSQTLNHNVMYWYQQKSSQAPKLLFHYYDKDFNNEADTPDNFQSRRPNTSFCFLDIRSPGLGDTAMYLCATSRTSGHQQQYFGPGTRLTVT.

The sample holds many counts of this clonotype. V and J are TRBV7-2 and TRBJ2-7; D is uncertain. Germline CDR1 and CDR2: SGHTA and FQGNSA. CDR3 length: 13 residues. Trimming took off 4 bases at V and 7 bases at J, with 14 bases between the two ends. The CDR3 DNA follows: TGTGCCAGCAGCTCGGTGGGTCCTTTGGAGCAGTACTTC. Translating gives CASSSVGPLEQYF.

This chain connects TRBV29-1 to TRBJ1-2; TRBD1 agrees at 8 bases. The CDR3 spans 13 residues. Germline CDR1 reads SQVTM; CDR2 reads ANQGSEA. The trim removed 4 bases at V and 4 bases at J, leaving 5 bases unmatched. The CDR3 region is CSVGAGGSYGYTF. CDR3 nucleotides: TGCAGCGTTGGGGCAGGGGGCAGCTATGGCTACACCTTC.

This clonotype was detected many times. The rearrangement joins TRBV12-3 or TRBV12-4 to TRBJ2-7; no firm D call. Trimming removed 4 bases at V and 0 bases at J, with 7 bases between. The CDR3 has 13 residues. The CDR3 sequence is CASSSSTSYEQYF. CDR3 nucleotides: TGTGCCAGCAGTTCGTCGACCTCCTACGAGCAGTACTTC.

This clonotype has a count of ten or more. The chain combines TRBV7-2 with TRBJ2-7; 9 nucleotides align to TRBD2. Germline V gene lookup returns CDR1 SGHTA and CDR2 FQGNSA. V trimming: 5 bases; J trimming: 4 bases; junction bases outside the gene matches: 9. CDR3 size: 15 residues. The chain's CDR3 is CASSLAGLAGYEQYF. Here the CDR3 DNA reads TGTGCCAGCAGCCTGGCGGGGCTAGCGGGGTACGAGCAGTACTTC.

At least ten counts were recorded for this clonotype. CDR3 in DNA: TGTGCCAGCACGGGACAGGGGGGCACCGGGGAGCTGTTTTTT. Protein: CASTGQGGTGELFF. V usage is TRBV28 and J usage is TRBJ2-2, with 11 positions matching TRBD1. After removal of 7 bases from V and 4 bases from J, the junction contained 2 bases not matched to a gene. The CDR3 loop spans 14 amino acids. Germline CDR1 and CDR2: MDHEN and SYDVKM.

This clonotype was picked up many times. The chain carries TRBV11-2 and TRBJ2-5, with TRBD2 identical over 7 bases. V lost 2 bases, J lost 2 bases, and 5 bases stayed unmatched. The CDR3 extends over 15 amino acids. Germline CDR1 reads SGHAT; CDR2 reads FQNNGV. The CDR3 here is CASSLIQREQETQYF. DNA of the CDR3: TGTGCCAGCAGCTTAATCCAGCGGGAACAAGAGACCCAGTACTTC.

This clonotype was seen ten or more times. This chain uses TRBV29-1 with TRBJ1-5, with D unresolved. The CDR3 extends over 13 amino acids. V gave up 4 bases and J gave up 10 bases, with 17 bases separating them. The germline V gene encodes CDR1 SQVTM and CDR2 ANQGSEA. The CDR3 nucleotides are TGCAGCGTTGGGAATTCAAACGGGTATCCCCAGCATTTT. The encoded protein is CSVGNSNGYPQHF.

The chain employs TRBV28 and TRBJ2-7, with D perhaps TRBD1 (7 bases). This CDR3 contains 15 residues. Trimming removed 1 base at V and 7 bases at J, with 17 bases between. CDR1 and CDR2 (germline): MDHEN, SYDVKM. The CDR3 DNA is TGTGCCAGCAGTTTATCGGAGGGGGCGACGGGAGAGCAGTACTTC. Amino acids: CASSLSEGATGEQYF.

Many counts were recorded for this clonotype. This sequence joins TRBV7-3 and TRBJ2-2; TRBD2 matches 7 bases. CDR3 length: 15 amino acids. CDR1 SGHTA and CDR2 FQGTGA come from the germline V gene. The V segment lost 2 bases and the J segment 6 bases; nucleotides outside the gene matches: 6. CDR3 sequence (DNA): TGTGCCAGCAGCTTAGCCGGGAGGTTCCCCGGGGAGCTGTTTTTT. This sequence encodes CASSLAGRFPGELFF.

This clonotype was observed many times. The chain employs TRBV12-3 or TRBV12-4 and TRBJ2-2; TRBD1 aligns across 8 bases. J lost 7 bases, V lost 5 bases, and 9 bases had no gene match. This CDR3 is built from 15 residues. CDR3 loop: CASSPWTGFSGELFF. CDR3 DNA sequence: TGTGCCAGCAGTCCCTGGACAGGGTTTAGCGGGGAGCTGTTTTTT.

This clonotype has at least ten counts. V and J are TRBV11-2 and TRBJ2-7; D is unclear. V was trimmed by 3 bases and J by 3 bases, leaving 15 bases between them. Germline V CDR1 and CDR2: SGHAT, FQNNGV. The CDR3 runs 15 residues. The CDR3 loop is CASSFTSPQSYEQYF. CDR3 nucleotide sequence: TGTGCCAGCAGCTTCACCAGCCCACAGAGCTACGAGCAGTACTTC.

To note about this clonotype: Since a much larger clone is just one base distant, this may be a read error. The chain combines TRBV9 with TRBJ2-7, with TRBD2 as a possible D gene (6 bases). V gave up 7 bases and J gave up 4 bases, with 18 bases separating them. This CDR3 is 14 amino acids long. The germline CDR1 and CDR2 sequences are SGDLS and YYNGEE. The CDR3 bases are TGTGCCAGCGGCCCCGGGAGAGGAGGATACGAGCAGTACTTC. Its protein product is CASGPGRGGYEQYF.

This clonotype was counted ten times or more. The chain couples TRBV6-2 or TRBV6-3 to TRBJ1-1; no definite D call. The CDR3 runs 13 residues. Looked up from germline, CDR1 is MNHEY and CDR2 is SVGEGT. V lost 0 bases and J lost 4, with 6 bases in between. CDR3 sequence: CASSYSRATEAFF. The DNA for the CDR3 is TGTGCCAGCAGTTACTCAAGGGCCACTGAAGCTTTCTTT.

The chain has TRBV6-1 and TRBJ1-2; unclear D gene. V was shortened by 1 base and J by 5 bases, with 14 bases between the two germline ends. Germline assignment: CDR1 MNHNS and CDR2 SASEGT. This CDR3 spans 15 amino acids. The CDR3 bases are TGTGCCAGCAGTGAAGGTTCTTCTGGAGATTATGGCTACACCTTC. It yields the protein CASSEGSSGDYGYTF.

This clonotype was observed many times. The chain employs TRBV20-1 and TRBJ2-2, with a possible D match to TRBD1 (7 bases). Germline assignment: CDR1 DFQATT and CDR2 SNEGSKA (reference sequence). The CDR3 runs to 13 residues. V lost 6 bases and J 7 bases, leaving 15 bases between the germline ends. In DNA form, the CDR3 reads TGCAGTGCGGGGGGACCAGGGGGCGGGGAGCTGTTTTTT. Translated, it gives CSAGGPGGGELFF.

This clonotype turned up a few times. The chain couples TRBV6-1 to TRBJ1-1; 11 nucleotides line up with TRBD1. The CDR3 runs to 14 residues. The germline V gene has CDR1 MNHNS and CDR2 SASEGT. Unmatched junction bases numbered 5, after V lost 6 bases and J lost 5 bases. The CDR3 DNA reads TGTGCCAGCAGGTCCGGGACAGGGGGAACTGAAGCTTTCTTT. Its protein is CASRSGTGGTEAFF.

This sequence joins TRBV6-1 and TRBJ2-7, with no clear D. Looked up from germline, CDR1 is MNHNS and CDR2 is SASEGT. This CDR3 is 13 amino acids long. V lost 6 bases to trimming and J lost 7 bases, with 16 bases between them. The CDR3 protein is CASRTSGADEQYF. CDR3 DNA sequence: TGTGCCAGCAGGACCTCCGGTGCCGATGAGCAGTACTTC.

The table lists this clonotype with many counts. This rearrangement joins TRBV28 to TRBJ2-5; D is possibly TRBD2 (5 bases). Germline CDR1 is MDHEN and CDR2 is SYDVKM. The CDR3 runs to 14 residues. The V and J ends lost 7 bases and 2 bases respectively, with 14 bases between them. The CDR3 DNA follows: TGTGCCAGCACCTATCGGCCGGGGCAAGAGACCCAGTACTTC. Protein product: CASTYRPGQETQYF.

This clonotype has at least ten counts. The J gene is TRBJ1-1, the V gene TRBV24-1; 7 bases map to TRBD1. The CDR3 loop spans 13 amino acids. The germline V gene has CDR1 KGHDR and CDR2 SFDVKD. The V segment lost 5 bases and the J segment 8 bases; nucleotides outside the gene matches: 7. Written as DNA, the CDR3 is TGTGCCACCAGTGGCTCACTGGGACAGGAAGCTTTCTTT. It encodes CATSGSLGQEAFF.

This clonotype was detected many times. The chain couples TRBV10-2 to TRBJ1-1; 8 nucleotides line up with TRBD1. Trimming took 7 bases from V and 4 from J; bases not matched to a gene: 8. This CDR3 is built from 14 residues. Germline-derived CDR1 and CDR2 are WSHSY and SAAADI. DNA for the CDR3: TGCGCCAGCACTAGGACAGGGAGTGCCACTGAAGCTTTCTTT. Protein: CASTRTGSATEAFF.

This clonotype was picked up many times. The chain couples TRBV7-9 to TRBJ2-7; no clear D gene. The CDR3 spans 15 residues. V was pared by 2 bases and J by 3 bases, with 14 bases between. From germline, CDR1 is SEHNR and CDR2 FQNEAQ (reference sequence). CDR3 sequence reads: CASSLISGPLYEQYF. CDR3 in DNA: TGTGCCAGCAGCTTAATTTCAGGCCCGCTCTACGAGCAGTACTTC. The full variable domain, rest sourced from reference TRBV7-9 and TRBJ2-7, is DTGVSQNPRHKITKRGQNVTFRCDPISEHNRLYWYRQTLGQGPEFLTYFQNEAQLEKSRLLSDRFSAERPKGSFSTLEIQRTEQGDSAMYLCASSLISGPLYEQYFGPGTRLTVT.

This rearrangement joins TRBV28 to TRBJ2-5; TRBD1 matches 9 bases. The J call is uncertain, as TRBJ2-4 better fits the DNA end. Germline values: CDR1 MDHEN, CDR2 SYDVKM. The CDR3 is made up of 13 amino acids. CDR3 sequence (DNA): TGTGCCAGCAGTTGGGACAGGGTAAACATTCAGTACTTC. The encoded protein is CASSWDRVNIQYF.